The 12 T cell receptor beta chains below come from one sample, sequenced in a study of regulatory T cells in long-lasting Graves disease. To make TCR beta libraries, researchers used iRepertoire HTBI primers and Arm-PCR of CDR3 regions. Via MiXCR, TCRdb re-called the multiplex PCR reads, giving one row per CDR3 protein. Of roughly 500,000 distinct CDR3 sequences in the sample, roughly 14% were seen once. The time point is: newly diagnosed GD, antithyroid drugs for less than 3 months. Generation of the TCR library employed RNA extracted from PBMCs. The data also belong to a second study, concerning T cells in Graves' hyperthyroidism and ophthalmopathy.

Sequenced material: peripheral blood mononuclear cells (PBMCs), taken at new diagnosis, from a patient treated with antithyroid drugs. These receptor sequences come from a man aged 25-45 years with Graves disease.

This clonotype was recorded many times. This chain uses TRBV27 with TRBJ2-1; TRBD2 matches at 8 bases. V was clipped by 5 bases and J by 8 bases; unmatched bases: 14. The CDR3 covers 16 residues. CDR1 is MNHEY, CDR2 SMNVEV, per germline (reference sequence). CDR3 sequence: CASSTLAAGGDHEQFF. CDR3 nucleotide sequence: TGTGCCAGCAGTACCCTGGCGGCGGGAGGAGACCATGAGCAGTTCTTC.

This clonotype was seen at least ten times. The chain employs TRBV11-2 and TRBJ2-1; maybe TRBD2 (6 bases). V was shortened by 3 bases and J by 2 bases, with 14 bases between the two germline ends. Germline assignment: CDR1 SGHAT and CDR2 FQNNGV. The CDR3 totals 16 residues. CDR3 DNA sequence: TGTGCCAGCAGCTTCATAAGGGCGGGACCCTACAATGAGCAGTTCTTC. It encodes CASSFIRAGPYNEQFF.

This clonotype showed up many times. The CDR3 coding sequence is TGTGCCAGCATCTCGGGGGGCTCCTACAATGAGCAGTTCTTC. Translating gives CASISGGSYNEQFF. The chain carries TRBV28 and TRBJ2-1; 7 bases are shared with TRBD2. The V segment lost 7 bases and the J segment 0 bases; nucleotides outside the gene matches: 3. The germline V gene encodes CDR1 MDHEN and CDR2 SYDVKM. The CDR3 sequence is 14 residues long.

This clonotype was recorded many times. V gene TRBV7-2 combines with J gene TRBJ1-2; D possibly corresponds to TRBD1 (5 bases). Germline V gene lookup returns CDR1 SGHTA and CDR2 FQGNSA. The CDR3 has 14 residues. The germline V and J ends were trimmed by 7 bases and 4 bases, with 16 bases remaining between them. This chain's CDR3 is CASTRRGAIYGYTF. CDR3 sequence (DNA): TGTGCCAGCACTCGTCGGGGCGCAATCTATGGCTACACCTTC.

Only a few counts were recorded for this clonotype. The J gene is TRBJ2-7, the V gene TRBV12-3 or TRBV12-4, with TRBD1 as a possible D gene (5 bases). The V end was cut by 8 bases, the J end by 2 bases, with 13 bases between. This CDR3 contains 13 residues. Here the CDR3 DNA reads TGTGCCAGCGGCCGGGCAGGGACCTACGAGCAGTACTTC. It specifies CASGRAGTYEQYF.

The CDR3 bases are TGCGCCAGCAGACCCGACAGGGGGCCTTACAATGAGCAGTTCTTC. Its protein product is CASRPDRGPYNEQFF. The chain recombines TRBV5-1 with TRBJ2-1; 10 nucleotides line up with TRBD1. The trim removed 5 bases at V and 4 bases at J, leaving 6 bases unmatched. The CDR3 has 15 amino acids. The germline gives CDR1 SGHRS, CDR2 YFSETQ.

This clonotype was found many times. This chain uses TRBV24-1 with TRBJ2-2; D may be TRBD2 (5 bases). V was shortened by 5 bases and J by 3 bases, with 12 bases between the two germline ends. CDR1 is KGHDR, CDR2 SFDVKD, per germline. The CDR3 sequence is 15 residues long. The CDR3, as DNA: TGTGCCACCAGTGTGAGGGCGCGGGACACCGGGGAGCTGTTTTTT. As protein: CATSVRARDTGELFF.

In its sample, this clonotype was seen many times. V usage is TRBV28 and J usage is TRBJ2-1, with 12 bases lining up with TRBD2. The germline V gene has CDR1 MDHEN and CDR2 SYDVKM. The CDR3 has 14 residues. After removal of 5 bases from V and 9 bases from J, the junction contained 5 bases not matched to a gene. CDR3 region: CASSGGLAGSEQFF. CDR3 coding DNA: TGTGCCAGCAGTGGGGGACTAGCGGGTAGTGAGCAGTTCTTC.

V is TRBV20-1 and J is TRBJ2-5, with 9 bases that match TRBD2. The CDR3 covers 18 residues. The V segment lost 5 bases and the J segment 4 bases; nucleotides outside the gene matches: 20. Per the germline V gene, CDR1 is DFQATT and CDR2 is SNEGSKA (reference sequence). The CDR3 region has the DNA TGCAGTGCTTCTACTAGCGGGTGGCCGGGTTCCAGTCGAGAGACCCAGTACTTC. This sequence encodes CSASTSGWPGSSRETQYF.

This clonotype was counted ten times or more. J is TRBJ2-3 and V is TRBV20-1, with 8 bases lining up with TRBD2. V shed 6 bases, J shed 1 base, and the junction held 9 bases outside the gene matches. Germline loops: CDR1 DFQATT, CDR2 SNEGSKA (reference sequence). CDR3 length: 15 amino acids. The CDR3 region has the DNA TGCAGTGCGGGCCGGAGCGGGAGTCGCACAGATACGCAGTATTTT. It encodes CSAGRSGSRTDTQYF.

This rearrangement joins TRBV24-1 to TRBJ2-3, with TRBD2 matching 15 bases. The CDR3 loop spans 19 amino acids. Germline V gives CDR1 KGHDR, CDR2 SFDVKD. J lost 5 bases, V lost 1 base, and 9 bases had no gene match. The CDR3 here is CATSDFKGLAGGNLDTQYF. CDR3 nucleotides: TGTGCCACCAGTGATTTCAAGGGACTAGCGGGAGGTAATTTAGATACGCAGTATTTT.

This clonotype appeared a few times. This chain uses TRBV20-1 with TRBJ1-2; D is undetermined. Germline-derived CDR1 and CDR2 are DFQATT and SNEGSKA (reference sequence). CDR3 length: 11 residues. Trimming pared 1 base from V and 5 bases from J, leaving 5 bases between. CDR3 loop: CSARGSYGYTF. DNA for the CDR3: TGCAGTGCTAGAGGATCATATGGCTACACCTTC.